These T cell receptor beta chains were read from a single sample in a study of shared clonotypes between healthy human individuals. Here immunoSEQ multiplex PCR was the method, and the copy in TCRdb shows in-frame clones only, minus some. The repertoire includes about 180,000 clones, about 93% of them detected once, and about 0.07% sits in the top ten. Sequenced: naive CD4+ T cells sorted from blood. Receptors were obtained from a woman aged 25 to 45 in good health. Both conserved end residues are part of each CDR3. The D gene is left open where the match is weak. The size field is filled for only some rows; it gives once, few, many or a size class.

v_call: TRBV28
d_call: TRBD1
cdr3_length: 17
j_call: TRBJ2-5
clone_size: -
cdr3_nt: TGTGCCAGCAGTTTCCGAAGATCGACAGGGCACCAAGAGACCCAGTACTTC
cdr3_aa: CASSFRRSTGHQETQYF

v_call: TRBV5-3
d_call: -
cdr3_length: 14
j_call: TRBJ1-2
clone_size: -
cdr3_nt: TGTGCCAGAAGCTTGGCCCGGCAGGGGAACGGCTACACCTTC
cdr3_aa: CARSLARQGNGYTF

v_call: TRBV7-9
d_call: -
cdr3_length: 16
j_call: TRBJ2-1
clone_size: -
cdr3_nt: TGTGCCAGCAGCCCTCCGGGACTTCAACCGCAAGGTGAGCAGTTCTTC
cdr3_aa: CASSPPGLQPQGEQFF

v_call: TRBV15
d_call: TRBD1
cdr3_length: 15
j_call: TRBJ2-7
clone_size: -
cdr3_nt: TGTGCCACCAGCAGAACCGGGACAGGGTCCTACGAGCAGTACTTC
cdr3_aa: CATSRTGTGSYEQYF

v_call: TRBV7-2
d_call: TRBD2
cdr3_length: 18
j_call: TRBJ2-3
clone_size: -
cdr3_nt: TGTGCCAGCAGCCCTCCGGGACTAGCGGGAGGGCTACCAGATACGCAGTATTTT
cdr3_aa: CASSPPGLAGGLPDTQYF

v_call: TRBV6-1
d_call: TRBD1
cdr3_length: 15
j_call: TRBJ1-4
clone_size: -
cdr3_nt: TGTGCCAGCAGGTCCCTAAGGACAGGTGATGAAAAACTGTTTTTT
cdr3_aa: CASRSLRTGDEKLFF

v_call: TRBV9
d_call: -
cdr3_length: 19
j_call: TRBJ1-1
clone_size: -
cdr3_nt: TGTGCCAGCAGCGTAGCTACGACGGACAGCCAGGGTATGGGCACTGAAGCTTTCTTT
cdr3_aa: CASSVATTDSQGMGTEAFF

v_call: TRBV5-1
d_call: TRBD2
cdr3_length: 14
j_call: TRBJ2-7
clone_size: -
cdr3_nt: TGCGCCAGCAGCTTGACTAGCGGGATTTACGAGCAGTACTTC
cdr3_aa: CASSLTSGIYEQYF

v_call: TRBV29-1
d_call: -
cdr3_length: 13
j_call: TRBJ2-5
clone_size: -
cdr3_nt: TGCAGCGTCGCGGGTAACGAAAGGGAGACCCAGTACTTC
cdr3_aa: CSVAGNERETQYF

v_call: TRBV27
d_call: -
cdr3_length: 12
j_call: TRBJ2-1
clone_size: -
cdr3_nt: TGTGCCAGCAGTTCCGTAAGGAATGAGCAGTTCTTC
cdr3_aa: CASSSVRNEQFF

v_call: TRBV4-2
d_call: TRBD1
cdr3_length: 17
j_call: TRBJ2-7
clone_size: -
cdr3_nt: TGTGCCAGCAGCCAAGACTTGTCCCGGCAGGGGGCGAGAGAGCAGTACTTC
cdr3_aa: CASSQDLSRQGAREQYF

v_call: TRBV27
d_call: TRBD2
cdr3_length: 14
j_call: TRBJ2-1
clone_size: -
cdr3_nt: TGTGCCAGCAGTTTATACGGGGGAGGGAATGAGCAGTTCTTC
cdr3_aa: CASSLYGGGNEQFF

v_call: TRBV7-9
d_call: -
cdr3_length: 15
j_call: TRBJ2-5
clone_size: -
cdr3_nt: TGTGCCAGCAGCTTAGGTCCCTCCGGTTTTGAAGAGCAGTACTTC
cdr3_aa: CASSLGPSGFEEQYF

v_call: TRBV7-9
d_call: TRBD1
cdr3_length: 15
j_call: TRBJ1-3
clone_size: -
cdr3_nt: TGTGCCAGCAGCTTACAGGGGGCGAGGGGAAACACCATATATTTT
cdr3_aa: CASSLQGARGNTIYF

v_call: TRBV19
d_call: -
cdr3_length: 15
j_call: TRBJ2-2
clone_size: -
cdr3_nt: TGTGCCAGTAGTATAGATTATCCGAACACCGGGGAGCTGTTTTTT
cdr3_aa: CASSIDYPNTGELFF

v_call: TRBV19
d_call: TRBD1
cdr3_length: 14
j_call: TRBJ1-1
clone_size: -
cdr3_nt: TGTGCCAGTAGAGCCGGGACAGGGGGTTCTGAAGCTTTCTTT
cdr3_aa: CASRAGTGGSEAFF

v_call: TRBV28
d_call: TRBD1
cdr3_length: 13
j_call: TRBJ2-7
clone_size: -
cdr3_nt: TGTGCCAGCAGAAGGACAGGGGGCTACGAGCAGTACTTC
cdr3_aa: CASRRTGGYEQYF

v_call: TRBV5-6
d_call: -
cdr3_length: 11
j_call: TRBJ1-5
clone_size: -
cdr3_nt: TGTGCCAGCAGCTTGCTTCAGCCCCAGCATTTT
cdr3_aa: CASSLLQPQHF

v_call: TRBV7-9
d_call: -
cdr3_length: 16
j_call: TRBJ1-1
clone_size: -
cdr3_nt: TGTGCCAGCAGCTTAGAAGTTCTGGGGCCTAGCACTGAAGCTTTCTTT
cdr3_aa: CASSLEVLGPSTEAFF

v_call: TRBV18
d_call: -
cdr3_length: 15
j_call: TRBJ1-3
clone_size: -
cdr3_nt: TGTGCCAGCTCACCACCGGGGTTCTCTGGAAACACCATATATTTT
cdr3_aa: CASSPPGFSGNTIYF

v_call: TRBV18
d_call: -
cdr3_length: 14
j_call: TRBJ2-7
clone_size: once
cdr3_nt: TGTGCCAGCTCACGTGGAGGTTTAACCTACGAGCAGTACTTC
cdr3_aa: CASSRGGLTYEQYF

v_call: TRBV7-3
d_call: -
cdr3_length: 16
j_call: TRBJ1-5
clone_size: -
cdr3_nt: TGTGCAGACCTCCAAGGGCCGGGGTTCAGCAATCAGCCCCAGCATTTT
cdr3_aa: CADLQGPGFSNQPQHF

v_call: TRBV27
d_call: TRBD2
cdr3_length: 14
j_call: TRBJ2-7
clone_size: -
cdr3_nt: TGTGCCAGCAGCCCGGGACTAGCGAATGACGAGCAGTACTTC
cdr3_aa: CASSPGLANDEQYF

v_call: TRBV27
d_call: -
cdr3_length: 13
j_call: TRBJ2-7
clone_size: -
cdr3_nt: TGTGCCAGCAGTCTTGACGGACCTTACGAGCAGTACTTC
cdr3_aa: CASSLDGPYEQYF